The 18 T cell receptor beta chains in this list originate from one sample, sequenced in a study of blood T cell repertoires in COVID-19. Clones were sequenced by immunoSEQ multiplex PCR, and TCRdb holds only the in-frame ones, with some missing. The sample holds about 260,000 clones, around nine tenths seen once. Input material: peripheral blood. All receptors come from a man in his forties who had recovered from COVID-19.

The V gene is TRBV9, the J gene TRBJ2-6; 12 nucleotides line up with TRBD1. The CDR3 is 18 residues long. Per the germline V gene, CDR1 is SGDLS and CDR2 is YYNGEE. The junction had 4 bases not matched to a gene; V was cut back by 0 bases and J by 3 bases. The CDR3 nucleotides read TGTGCCAGCAGCGTAGGTCGGGACAGGGGGCTTGGGGCCAACGTCCTGACTTTC. It translates to CASSVGRDRGLGANVLTF. Based on the CDR3 plus reference TRBV9 and TRBJ2-6, the full variable domain is DSGVTQTPKHLITATGQRVTLRCSPRSGDLSVYWYQQSLDQGLQFLIQYYNGEERAKGNILERFSAQQFPDLHSELNLSSLELGDSALYFCASSVGRDRGLGANVLTFGAGSRLTVL.

This clone came up once. The chain couples TRBV15 to TRBJ2-6, with TRBD1 matching over 8 bases. CDR3 length: 18 amino acids. After removal of 0 bases from V and 0 bases from J, the junction contained 4 bases not matched to a gene. Germline V lookup: CDR1 LNHNV, CDR2 YYDKDF (reference sequence). The CDR3 region has the DNA TGTGCCACCAGCAGAGACGGACAGGGAACCTCTGGGGCCAACGTCCTGACTTTC. Encoded protein: CATSRDGQGTSGANVLTF.

The chain carries TRBV12-5 and TRBJ2-1; 8 bases fit TRBD1. J lost 4 bases, V lost 7 bases, and 6 bases had no gene match. The CDR3 runs to 14 residues. Germline V CDR1 and CDR2: LGHNT, FRNRAP. CDR3 residues: CASDPGQAYNEQFF. CDR3 nucleotide sequence: TGTGCTAGTGACCCGGGACAGGCTTACAATGAGCAGTTCTTC.

This sequence joins TRBV30 and TRBJ2-2, with D tentatively TRBD2 (5 bases). V lost 3 bases, J lost 6 bases, and 11 bases lay in between. The germline V gene has CDR1 GTSNPN and CDR2 SVGIG (reference sequence). There are 13 residues in the CDR3. The CDR3, as DNA: TGTGCCTGGAGCCGGATCGGGGCCGGGGAGCTGTTTTTT. It translates to CAWSRIGAGELFF.

This chain joins TRBV2 and TRBJ1-2, with 7 bases lining up with TRBD1. Germline CDR1 reads SNHLY; CDR2 reads FYNNEI. This CDR3 is built from 11 residues. V gave up 7 bases and J gave up 7 bases; unmatched junction bases: 3. CDR3 nucleotides: TGTGCCAGCACTGACAGGGTTGGCTACACCTTC. This translates into CASTDRVGYTF.

V and J are TRBV29-1 and TRBJ2-1; no clear D. Per the germline V gene, CDR1 is SQVTM and CDR2 is ANQGSEA. V lost 2 bases to trimming and J lost 6 bases, with 2 bases between them. This CDR3 region has 10 residues. CDR3 protein: CSVERNEQFF. The CDR3 DNA follows: TGCAGCGTTGAACGCAATGAGCAGTTCTTC.

The chain has TRBV11-3 and TRBJ1-1; 7 positions match TRBD1. The V gene's germline CDR1 is SGHNT and CDR2 YENEEA. The CDR3 length is 15 residues. V was pared by 0 bases and J by 5 bases, with 6 bases of the junction left unmatched. CDR3 sequence (DNA): TGTGCCAGCAGCTTAGATGGCGACAGGGAGACTGAAGCTTTCTTT. This translates into CASSLDGDRETEAFF.

The chain links TRBV5-1 to TRBJ1-1, with D perhaps matching TRBD1 (5 bases). V lost 0 bases and J lost 5, with 14 bases in between. CDR1 SGHRS and CDR2 YFSETQ come from the germline V gene. The CDR3 covers 15 residues. CDR3 in amino acids: CASSLDGGVLTEAFF. DNA for the CDR3: TGCGCCAGCAGCTTGGACGGGGGGGTGTTGACTGAAGCTTTCTTT.

V is TRBV6-5 and J is TRBJ1-2; 7 nucleotides line up with TRBD1. This CDR3 spans 14 amino acids. Germline-derived CDR1 and CDR2 are MNHEY and SVGAGI. With 2 bases clipped from V and 5 bases from J, the junction kept 5 bases outside the gene matches. The CDR3 is CASSYGAGGYGYTF. The DNA of the CDR3 is TGTGCCAGCAGTTACGGGGCAGGGGGTTATGGCTACACCTTC.

This clone turned up a few times. This sequence joins TRBV27 and TRBJ1-5; no reliable D call. Trimming removed 7 bases from V and 5 bases from J, with 12 bases in between. CDR1 is MNHEY, CDR2 SMNVEV, per germline (reference sequence). The CDR3 is made up of 13 amino acids. CDR3 nucleotide sequence: TGTGCCAGCAAGCCCGGTCGGGATCAGCCCCAGCATTTT. Protein: CASKPGRDQPQHF.

The sample holds one count of this clone. The rearrangement joins TRBV5-1 to TRBJ1-4; 9 bases map to TRBD1. CDR1 and CDR2 from the germline V gene are SGHRS and YFSETQ. The trim removed 4 bases at V and 3 bases at J, leaving 7 bases unmatched. The CDR3 spans 16 residues. CDR3 DNA: TGCGCCAGCAGCCCCCCAACAGGGGGCTCTAATGAAAAACTGTTTTTT. It specifies CASSPPTGGSNEKLFF.

The CDR3 DNA is TGCGCCAGCAGCCAAGATCTGGCTAGCGGGGTTAGCACAGATACGCAGTATTTT. Translating it yields CASSQDLASGVSTDTQYF. The chain couples TRBV4-1 to TRBJ2-3; TRBD2 matches 9 bases. V was pared by 0 bases and J by 0 bases, with 7 bases of the junction left unmatched. Germline V gene lookup returns CDR1 MGHRA and CDR2 YSYEKL. This CDR3 has 18 residues.

The chain links TRBV10-3 to TRBJ1-1; no reliable D call. Germline CDR1 reads ENHRY; CDR2 reads SYGVKD. This CDR3 comprises 12 residues. V was clipped by 6 bases and J by 2 bases, with 7 bases between them. The CDR3 nucleotides are TGTGCCATCAGAGAGACAAACACTGAAGCTTTCTTT. Its translation: CAIRETNTEAFF.

This clone has only a few counts. The chain uses TRBV18 and TRBJ1-1; TRBD1 matches 9 bases. Germline loops: CDR1 KGHSH, CDR2 LQKENI. V was pared by 3 bases and J by 4 bases, with 3 bases of the junction left unmatched. CDR3 size: 14 residues. Written as DNA, the CDR3 is TGTGCCAGCTCACCTCGGGACAGGGTCACTGAAGCTTTCTTT. Translating it yields CASSPRDRVTEAFF.

V and J are TRBV25-1 and TRBJ2-7, with 7 bases lining up with TRBD2. This CDR3 has 14 amino acids. Looked up from germline, CDR1 is MGHDK and CDR2 is SYGVNS. V was pared by 3 bases and J by 2 bases, with 4 bases of the junction left unmatched. The CDR3 DNA sequence: TGTGCCAGCAGTGAGCGGGGGTACCCCTACGAGCAGTACTTC. Its protein is CASSERGYPYEQYF.

The chain is built from TRBV7-9 and TRBJ1-1; 9 positions agree with TRBD1. The CDR3 is made up of 16 amino acids. Trimming removed 7 bases from V and 0 bases from J; junction bases left unmatched: 9. Germline V gene sequence: CDR1 SEHNR, CDR2 FQNEAQ (reference sequence). This CDR3 reads CASNQRGDRVNTEAFF. CDR3 nucleotides: TGTGCCAGCAACCAACGTGGGGACAGGGTGAACACTGAAGCTTTCTTT.

The gene calls are TRBV18 and TRBJ2-2; D unclear. This CDR3 spans 14 amino acids. Trimming took off 4 bases at V and 5 bases at J, with 11 bases between the two ends. Germline lookup yields CDR1 KGHSH and CDR2 LQKENI. The CDR3 spells CASSLGFPTGELFF. The DNA for the CDR3 is TGTGCCAGCTCACTTGGCTTCCCAACCGGGGAGCTGTTTTTT.

The J gene is TRBJ2-5, the V gene TRBV6-2 or TRBV6-3, with D possibly TRBD2 on 6 matching bases. CDR1 is MNHEY, CDR2 SVGEGT, per germline. V was clipped by 4 bases and J by 6 bases, with 9 bases between them. This CDR3 comprises 12 residues. The CDR3 protein is CASSSGGKTQYF. In DNA form, the CDR3 reads TGTGCCAGCAGTTCCGGGGGAAAGACCCAGTACTTC.